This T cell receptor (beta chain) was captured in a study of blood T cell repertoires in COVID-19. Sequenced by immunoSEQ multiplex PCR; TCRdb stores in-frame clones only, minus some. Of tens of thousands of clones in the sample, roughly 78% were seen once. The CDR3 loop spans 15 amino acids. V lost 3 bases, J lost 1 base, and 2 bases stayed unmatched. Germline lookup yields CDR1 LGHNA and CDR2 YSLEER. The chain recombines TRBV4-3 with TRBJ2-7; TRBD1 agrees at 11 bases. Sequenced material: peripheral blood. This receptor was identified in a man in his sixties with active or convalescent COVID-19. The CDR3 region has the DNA TGCGCCAGCAGCCAGGGGACAGGGGGATCCTACGAGCAGTACTTC. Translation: CASSQGTGGSYEQYF.